The present T cell receptor beta chain was sequenced within a study of CD8 T cells in ankylosing spondylitis. Germline V gives CDR1 SGHRS, CDR2 YFSETQ. With V trimmed by 1 base and J by 13 bases, 7 bases remained unmatched. The CDR3 contains 13 residues. This clonotype appeared many times. Its antigen is undetermined. Overall study findings and caveats: Significant enrichment of disease-linked clones was reportedly seen in matched ankylosing spondylitis synovial fluid. Earlier work had already found some motif variants in reactive arthritis synovial fluid and blood. In ankylosing spondylitis blood, a motif of eight highly homologous TCR beta variants appeared characteristic.

Generation of TCR beta libraries employed quantitative 5'-RACE incorporating molecular barcodes. MiXCR, run by TCRdb on the 5' RACE reads, gives a single entry per CDR3 protein. The data contain under 300,000 distinct CDR3 sequences, about 10% of them singletons. Sequencing was performed on blood, either unsorted or a sorted T cell fraction (not recorded which). The chain couples TRBV5-1 to TRBJ2-1, with TRBD2 matching 8 bases. The receptor's source is a male donor with ankylosing spondylitis or in good health (not recorded which). The CDR3 DNA reads TGCGCCAGCAGCTTGTTCGGGGGGGGCCAACAGTTCTTC. As protein: CASSLFGGGQQFF.